These 13 T cell receptor beta chains were all obtained from the same sample, sequenced in a study of blood T cell repertoires in COVID-19. Here immunoSEQ multiplex PCR was the method, and the copy in TCRdb shows in-frame clones only, minus some. This sample has some 70,000 clones, with 90% found just once. Sequencing was carried out using peripheral blood. These TCRs come from a man aged 45 to 65 with acute or convalescent COVID-19.

The chain links TRBV7-8 to TRBJ2-5; 10 bases map to TRBD2. Germline loops: CDR1 SGHVS, CDR2 FQNEAQ. CDR3 length: 17 amino acids. V gave up 6 bases and J gave up 5 bases; unmatched junction bases: 15. The CDR3 DNA reads TGTGCCAGCAGTGAGCGGGGGGGCCCGACTCGTCGGGAGACCCAGTACTTC. This codes for CASSERGGPTRRETQYF.

A single count supports this clone. V gene TRBV15 combines with J gene TRBJ1-5, with a possible D match to TRBD1 (6 bases). Germline loops: CDR1 LNHNV, CDR2 YYDKDF (reference sequence). This CDR3 has 15 amino acids. V was clipped by 2 bases and J by 4 bases, with 12 bases between them. CDR3: CATSRNQGLNQPQHF. CDR3 DNA sequence: TGTGCCACCAGCAGAAATCAGGGGCTTAATCAGCCCCAGCATTTT.

The V gene is TRBV5-1, the J gene TRBJ2-5; 8 bases are shared with TRBD2. V lost 4 bases, J lost 5 bases, and 10 bases stayed unmatched. Germline CDR1 reads SGHRS; CDR2 reads YFSETQ. The CDR3 sequence is 15 residues long. Here the CDR3 DNA reads TGCGCCAGCAGCCAAGATAGCGGGAAGTTTGAGACCCAGTACTTC. It translates to CASSQDSGKFETQYF.

Note on this clone: The same CDR3 is also encoded by other DNA sequences in this sample. This chain connects TRBV18 to TRBJ2-7; TRBD2 matches at 7 bases. From germline, CDR1 is KGHSH and CDR2 LQKENI. Trimming cost V 3 bases and J 5 bases; bases outside gene matches: 7. The CDR3 length is 14 residues. The CDR3 spells CASSPRAGVDEQYF. CDR3 bases: TGTGCCAGCTCACCCCGGGCGGGAGTCGACGAGCAGTACTTC. Looking up the rest from reference TRBV18 and TRBJ2-7 gives the full variable domain: NAGVMQNPRHLVRRRGQEARLRCSPMKGHSHVYWYRQLPEEGLKFMVYLQKENIIDESGMPKERFSAEFPKEGPSILRIQQVVRGDSAAYFCASSPRAGVDEQYFGPGTRLTVT.

V is TRBV19 and J is TRBJ1-6; TRBD1 might be the D (6 bases). The CDR3 extends over 14 amino acids. Trimming pared 7 bases from V and 2 bases from J, leaving 9 bases between. Germline lookup yields CDR1 LNHDA and CDR2 SQIVND (reference sequence). CDR3 in amino acids: CASTGQTYNSPLHF. CDR3 in DNA: TGTGCCAGTACTGGACAGACCTATAATTCACCCCTCCACTTT.

This clone occurred a few times. CDR3 sequence reads: CATSDPTRFGTDTQYF. The DNA of the CDR3 is TGTGCCACCAGTGATCCGACTAGGTTTGGCACAGATACGCAGTATTTT. The gene calls are TRBV24-1 and TRBJ2-3; tentative D call: TRBD2 (6 bases). Trimming took off 3 bases at V and 1 base at J, with 13 bases between the two ends. CDR3 length equals 16 residues. Per germline, CDR1 KGHDR and CDR2 SFDVKD.

This chain joins TRBV11-3 and TRBJ2-3; D may be TRBD2 (7 bases). V gave up 5 bases and J gave up 0 bases, with 15 bases separating them. The length of the CDR3 is 16 residues. CDR1 and CDR2 from the germline V gene are SGHNT and YENEEA. CDR3 in amino acids: CASSPRGAGSTDTQYF. The CDR3 nucleotides read TGTGCCAGCAGCCCACGGGGGGCGGGAAGCACAGATACGCAGTATTTT.

V and J are TRBV29-1 and TRBJ1-2; D remains unclear. The germline gives CDR1 SQVTM, CDR2 ANQGSEA. The CDR3 runs to 13 residues. Trimming stripped 6 bases from V and 2 bases from J, with 13 bases between. In DNA form, the CDR3 reads TGCAGCGTGTTGTTAGCGGCAAACTATGGCTACACCTTC. This encodes CSVLLAANYGYTF.

The chain joins TRBV30 to TRBJ1-2, with 8 bases matching TRBD1. J gave up 7 bases and V 3 bases, and 7 bases lay outside the gene matches. Germline V lookup: CDR1 GTSNPN, CDR2 SVGIG (reference sequence). The CDR3 runs to 13 residues. The CDR3 DNA sequence: TGTGCCTGGAGGTCAGGGGGCGTTGGTGGCTACACCTTC. This gives the protein CAWRSGGVGGYTF.

The chain is built from TRBV5-4 and TRBJ2-3, with D perhaps matching TRBD2 (5 bases). The V gene lost 3 bases and the J gene lost 2 bases, with 13 bases spanning the gap. Germline assignment: CDR1 SGHNT and CDR2 YYREEE (reference sequence). The CDR3 consists of 15 residues. CDR3 protein: CASSSTGFNTDTQYF. The CDR3, as DNA: TGTGCCAGCAGCTCAACGGGGTTTAACACAGATACGCAGTATTTT.

This chain uses TRBV18 with TRBJ2-7; 8 bases fit TRBD1. Unmatched junction bases numbered 7, after V lost 6 bases and J lost 6 bases. CDR3 size: 13 residues. The germline V gene has CDR1 KGHSH and CDR2 LQKENI. The CDR3 sequence is CASSLSQGGEQYF. In DNA form, the CDR3 reads TGTGCCAGCTCCCTGTCACAGGGGGGCGAGCAGTACTTC.

In nucleotides, the CDR3 is TGTGCCAGCAGGGAGCCCGGGGGTGAAAAACTGTTTTTT. Translation gives CASREPGGEKLFF. This rearrangement joins TRBV7-8 to TRBJ1-4, with D perhaps matching TRBD1 (5 bases). The CDR3 is 13 residues long. Trimming took off 6 bases at V and 7 bases at J, with 12 bases between the two ends. The germline V gene has CDR1 SGHVS and CDR2 FQNEAQ.

The chain recombines TRBV27 with TRBJ2-7, with 7 positions matching TRBD1. The V gene's germline CDR1 is MNHEY and CDR2 SMNVEV (reference sequence). V trimming: 5 bases; J trimming: 5 bases; junction bases outside the gene matches: 6. The CDR3 runs to 13 residues. The CDR3 protein is CASSTGVTNEQYF. The CDR3 nucleotides read TGTGCCAGCAGTACAGGGGTGACAAACGAGCAGTACTTC.